Shown below are 15 T cell receptor beta chains from a single sample sequenced in a study of T-cell memory formation after mild COVID-19. TCRdb called the 5' RACE reads again in MiXCR, with one record for every CDR3 protein. The data contain roughly 350,000 distinct CDR3 sequences, roughly an eighth of them singletons. The material sequenced was PBMCs or a T cell subset sorted from them (not recorded which). The receptor set was obtained from a man younger than 35 who had mild COVID-19 (a few samples of this study predate the infection). Cell type and time point are not known.

The chain recombines TRBV7-2 with TRBJ2-1; either TRBD1 or TRBD2 may fit D (5 bases each). Germline V gene lookup returns CDR1 SGHTA and CDR2 FQGNSA. V lost 0 bases and J lost 0, with 9 bases in between. CDR3 length: 16 amino acids. The CDR3 here is CASSLAGDPSYNEQFF. Written as DNA, the CDR3 is TGTGCCAGCAGCTTAGCCGGGGACCCCTCCTACAATGAGCAGTTCTTC.

The chain links TRBV4-3 to TRBJ2-2; D may match TRBD1 or TRBD2 (5 bases each). The ends were cut back, 3 bases at V and 6 bases at J, with 11 bases in the middle. The germline V gene has CDR1 LGHNA and CDR2 YSLEER. The CDR3 totals 14 residues. CDR3 residues: CASSQGESAGELFF. CDR3 bases: TGCGCCAGCAGCCAGGGGGAGTCGGCCGGGGAGCTGTTTTTT.

The gene calls are TRBV29-1 and TRBJ2-3, with 11 bases that match TRBD2. Germline V lookup: CDR1 SQVTM, CDR2 ANQGSEA. This CDR3 has 13 residues. The J segment lost 4 bases and the V segment lost 7 bases, leaving 4 bases of the junction unmatched. The DNA of the CDR3 is TGCAGCGCCTTAGCGGGGGGGGCAGATACGCAGTATTTT. It translates to CSALAGGADTQYF.

The sample holds many counts of this clonotype. This chain links TRBV5-1 with TRBJ2-3; TRBD2 agrees at 9 bases. With 4 bases clipped from V and 8 bases from J, the junction kept 8 bases outside the gene matches. Germline CDR1 reads SGHRS; CDR2 reads YFSETQ. The CDR3 has 14 residues. The CDR3 reads CASSESGGPGTQYF. In DNA, the CDR3 is TGCGCCAGCAGCGAGAGCGGGGGGCCTGGTACGCAGTATTTT. Filled out from reference TRBV5-1 and TRBJ2-3, the complete variable domain reads KAGVTQTPRYLIKTRGQQVTLSCSPISGHRSVSWYQQTPGQGLQFLFEYFSETQRNKGNFPGRFSGRQFSNSRSEMNVSTLELGDSALYLCASSESGGPGTQYFGPGTRLTVL.

In its sample, this clonotype was seen many times. This chain links TRBV7-2 with TRBJ2-1; TRBD2 is a possible D gene (6 bases). Germline V CDR1 and CDR2: SGHTA, FQGNSA. The V end lost 1 base, the J end lost 4 bases, and 11 bases lay between the germline ends. The CDR3 covers 15 residues. The CDR3 DNA follows: TGTGCCAGCAGCTTAGTCGCGGGGCTGTACAATGAGCAGTTCTTC. Translating it yields CASSLVAGLYNEQFF.

In its sample, this clonotype was seen many times. The rearrangement joins TRBV7-2 to TRBJ2-5, with D perhaps matching TRBD1 or TRBD2 (5 bases each). Germline-derived CDR1 and CDR2 are SGHTA and FQGNSA. V lost 5 bases to trimming and J lost 4 bases, with 14 bases between them. The CDR3 spans 14 residues. The CDR3 nucleotides read TGTGCCAGCAGCAAAGCCAGGGCGGGAGAGACCCAGTACTTC. As protein: CASSKARAGETQYF.

The chain joins TRBV12-3 or TRBV12-4 to TRBJ1-4; TRBD1 might be the D (5 bases). V lost 5 bases to trimming and J lost 8 bases, with 12 bases between them. There are 13 residues in the CDR3. The CDR3 coding sequence is TGTGCCAGCAGTGGCGGGACTGCCGAAAAACTGTTTTTT. Translated: CASSGGTAEKLFF.

The V and J genes are TRBV5-1 and TRBJ2-2; 12 bases line up with TRBD2. Germline values: CDR1 SGHRS, CDR2 YFSETQ. The CDR3 sequence is 16 residues long. J gave up 9 bases and V 4 bases, and 10 bases lay outside the gene matches. The DNA of the CDR3 is TGCGCCAGCAGCGTAGAAGGGACTAGCGGGCGGCGGGAGCTGTTTTTT. Its translation is CASSVEGTSGRRELFF.

This clonotype was seen only a few times. This rearrangement joins TRBV4-3 to TRBJ2-7; no clear D. The germline V gene encodes CDR1 LGHNA and CDR2 YSLEER. This CDR3 region has 13 residues. Trimming took 4 bases from V and 2 from J, leaving 9 bases between them. The CDR3 protein is CASSPSLAYEQYF. The CDR3, as DNA: TGCGCCAGCAGCCCCAGTCTGGCCTACGAGCAGTACTTC.

A few counts support this clonotype. The chain couples TRBV7-3 to TRBJ2-7; the D is unclear. The CDR3 is made up of 13 amino acids. V lost 0 bases and J 3 bases, leaving 6 bases between the germline ends. Germline V gene sequence: CDR1 SGHTA, CDR2 FQGTGA. The chain's CDR3 is CASSLTPNYEQYV. CDR3 in DNA: TGTGCCAGCAGCTTAACACCCAACTACGAGCAGTACGTC.

A few counts support this clonotype. The chain employs TRBV7-2 and TRBJ2-4, with a possible D match to TRBD1 (5 bases). The CDR3 runs 16 residues. V lost 1 base and J lost 3, with 13 bases in between. The V gene's germline CDR1 is SGHTA and CDR2 FQGNSA. The CDR3 spells CASSLGPGYGKNIQYF. The CDR3 nucleotides read TGTGCCAGCAGCTTAGGTCCAGGGTACGGCAAAAACATTCAGTACTTC.

This clonotype was seen a handful of times. This chain joins TRBV14 and TRBJ2-3; TRBD2 agrees at 8 bases. Germline-derived CDR1 and CDR2 are SGHDN and FVKESK. The CDR3 contains 13 residues. The J segment lost 7 bases and the V segment lost 3 bases, leaving 3 bases of the junction unmatched. The CDR3 protein is CASSHRTSHTQYF. The CDR3, as DNA: TGTGCCAGCAGCCACCGGACTAGCCATACGCAGTATTTT. The entire variable domain, with the rest obtained from reference TRBV14 and TRBJ2-3, is as follows: EAGVTQFPSHSVIEKGQTVTLRCDPISGHDNLYWYRRVMGKEIKFLLHFVKESKQDESGMPNNRFLAERTGGTYSTLKVQPAELEDSGVYFCASSHRTSHTQYFGPGTRLTVL.

V is TRBV9 and J is TRBJ2-3, with D uncertain. Germline lookup yields CDR1 SGDLS and CDR2 YYNGEE. This CDR3 has 12 amino acids. Trimming removed 2 bases from V and 3 bases from J, with 4 bases in between. The CDR3 nucleotides are TGTGCCAGCAGCGTGAATACAGATACGCAGTATTTT. It encodes CASSVNTDTQYF.

This clonotype was recorded a few times. The rearrangement uses TRBV7-6 and TRBJ2-1, with D possibly being TRBD1 or TRBD2 (5 bases each). The CDR3 sequence is 13 residues long. The V gene's germline CDR1 is SGHVS and CDR2 FNYEAQ. The V end was cut by 5 bases, the J end by 8 bases, with 13 bases between. DNA for the CDR3: TGTGCCAGCAGCCCCGGGACGGCCGATGAGCAGTTCTTC. This gives the protein CASSPGTADEQFF.

This clonotype was counted a few times. The rearrangement links TRBV25-1 to TRBJ2-7; 9 bases align to TRBD2. The trim removed 7 bases at V and 7 bases at J, leaving 23 bases unmatched. Germline values: CDR1 MGHDK, CDR2 SYGVNS. The CDR3 is made up of 18 amino acids. The CDR3, as DNA: TGTGCCAGCAAAAGCTCCCAGCGGGGGGCCCCCCAACTACGGGAGCAGTACGTC. This gives the protein CASKSSQRGAPQLREQYV.